This section outlines one T cell receptor beta chain sequence together with its context. Its cognate antigen is unknown. This entry comes from a study of T-cell reconstitution after alpha-beta-depleted transplantation in children. Preparation of the TCRbeta library involved a method that used unique molecular identifiers. TCRdb independently ran MiXCR on the PCR reads; one entry per CDR3 protein. The table lists under 250,000 distinct CDR3 sequences, about 24% of them singletons, with 4% to 6% in the top ten. Points from the study as a whole: Several hundred graft clones that had expanded were reportedly the source of alpha-beta T cells about two months after transplant.

Trimming took off 6 bases at V and 7 bases at J, with 13 bases between the two ends. The CDR3 runs 14 residues. Germline V lookup: CDR1 MNHNS, CDR2 SASEGT. This chain uses TRBV6-1 with TRBJ1-6; tentative D call: TRBD1 (6 bases). The specimen comprised PBMCs, mostly from graft donor cells, sampled 360 days after TCRalphabeta/CD19-depleted stem cell transplant. The clonotype was recovered from a female patient between 2 and 15 years old who had a stem cell transplant for congenital amegakaryocytic thrombocytopenia, so the T cells may come from the graft donor. CDR3 bases: TGTGCCAGCAGCCCAGGGGCTCCAAATTCACCCCTCCACTTT. This gives the protein CASSPGAPNSPLHF.